The present T cell receptor (beta chain) was sequenced within a study of blood T cell repertoires in COVID-19. Across the study: COVID-19 samples from acute and convalescent phases originated in the United States, Italy and Spain. From T cells, B-cell-depleted T cells, or PBMCs came the material, which was cDNA or gDNA.

Germline V gene data show CDR1 as LNHDA and CDR2 as SQIVND (reference sequence). The CDR3 contains 13 residues. J gave up 4 bases and V 5 bases, and 4 bases lay outside the gene matches. This table comes from immunoSEQ multiplex PCR, and its TCRdb copy is limited to in-frame clones, with some not included. The table has 210,000 or so clones, approximately 80% seen once; the top ten hold approximately 7.4%. Sequences were obtained from PBMCs or T cells enriched from blood (not recorded which). This rearrangement joins TRBV19 to TRBJ1-1, with TRBD1 matching over 7 bases. This sequence was found in a woman aged 40 to 49 with acute COVID-19. Here the CDR3 reads CASSSQGSTEAFF. CDR3 coding DNA: TGTGCCAGTAGTTCACAGGGGAGCACTGAAGCTTTCTTT.